Listed below are T cell receptor beta chains from one sample, sequenced in a study of technical replicates of blood from a few donors. Produced via immunoSEQ multiplex PCR; TCRdb's table is partial and in-frame only. The profile shows 85,000 to 100,000 clones, 90% to 97% of them singletons. Sequencing was performed on T cells isolated from PBMCs. The receptor set was obtained from a human donor in good health. CDR3s include the opening cysteine and the closing phenylalanine or tryptophan. D genes are given only for firm matches. The size field is filled for only some rows; it gives once, few, many or a size class.

v_gene	j_gene	abundance	d_gene	CDR3aa	CDR3nt
TRBV5-1	TRBJ2-1	.	.	CASSQAYEQFF	TGCGCCAGCAGCCAAGCTTATGAGCAGTTCTTC
TRBV7-9	TRBJ2-7	.	TRBD2	CASSFPTSGALEQYF	TGTGCCAGCAGCTTCCCGACTAGCGGGGCTTTAGAGCAGTACTTC
TRBV7-3	TRBJ1-1	.	.	CASSLLYFDSRIRRNTEAFF	TGTGCCAGCAGCTTACTCTACTTCGACTCCCGCATAAGGAGGAACACTGAAGCTTTCTTT
TRBV19	TRBJ1-2	.	.	CASRHQGANYGYTF	TGTGCCAGTAGGCACCAGGGTGCTAACTATGGCTACACCTTC
TRBV5-1	TRBJ1-1	.	TRBD1	CASRLQGANTEAFF	TGCGCCAGCCGTCTTCAGGGGGCAAACACTGAAGCTTTCTTT
TRBV10-2	TRBJ2-2	.	TRBD1	CASSGDRGGRELFF	TGCGCCAGCAGCGGGGACAGGGGAGGCCGGGAGCTGTTTTTT
TRBV4-1	TRBJ1-5	.	.	CASSQVPQGDQPQHF	TGCGCCAGCAGCCAAGTCCCCCAGGGTGATCAGCCCCAGCATTTT
TRBV4-1	TRBJ2-7	.	.	CASSQVGRGAYEQYF	TGCGCCAGCAGCCAAGTTGGCAGGGGGGCCTACGAGCAGTACTTC
TRBV10-2	TRBJ2-7	.	TRBD1	CASSDPNDYRDRGEQYF	TGCGCCAGCAGTGACCCCAATGATTATCGGGACAGGGGCGAGCAGTACTTC
TRBV6-5	TRBJ2-7	.	.	CASSYSQVGLYEQYF	TGTGCCAGCAGTTACTCGCAAGTAGGACTCTACGAGCAGTACTTC
TRBV30	TRBJ1-1	.	.	CAWKLTGITEAFF	TGTGCCTGGAAACTTACAGGAATTACTGAAGCTTTCTTT
TRBV15	TRBJ2-5	.	.	CATSRDRVNQETQYF	TGTGCCACCAGCAGAGATCGAGTAAATCAAGAGACCCAGTACTTC
TRBV7-2	TRBJ2-7	once	.	CASSLALSEQYF	TGTGCCAGCAGCTTAGCGCTATCCGAGCAGTACTTC
TRBV19	TRBJ2-3	.	TRBD2	CASRNLRTSGSGLQDTQYF	TGTGCCAGTAGGAACCTTCGGACTAGCGGGAGTGGGCTACAAGATACGCAGTATTTT
TRBV27	TRBJ2-3	.	.	CASGPLTRVGTDTQYF	TGTGCCAGCGGCCCTCTCACGAGGGTCGGCACAGATACGCAGTATTTT
TRBV6-1	TRBJ2-1	.	.	CASSEAINFPGQGWSNEQFF	TGTGCCAGCAGTGAAGCCATCAATTTTCCTGGCCAGGGTTGGTCCAATGAGCAGTTCTTC
TRBV5-6	TRBJ2-4	.	TRBD1	CASSLAKGAVDIQYF	TGTGCCAGCAGCTTGGCCAAGGGGGCGGTGGACATTCAGTACTTC
TRBV9	TRBJ2-1	once	TRBD2	CASRNPKPGLAGTNEQFF	TGTGCCAGCAGGAACCCCAAGCCTGGACTAGCGGGGACCAATGAGCAGTTCTTC
TRBV5-1	TRBJ2-3	.	.	CASNRGIGDTQYF	TGCGCCAGCAACAGAGGGATCGGAGATACGCAGTATTTT
TRBV5-1	TRBJ2-5	.	.	CASQTEGRETQYF	TGCGCCTCCCAAACGGAGGGGAGAGAGACCCAGTACTTC
TRBV19	TRBJ1-5	.	TRBD1	CASRGQGGQPQHF	TGTGCCAGTAGGGGGCAGGGGGGCCAGCCCCAGCATTTT
TRBV27	TRBJ2-2	.	.	CASREYTGELFF	TGTGCCAGCAGAGAGTACACCGGGGAGCTGTTTTTT
TRBV14	TRBJ2-1	.	.	CASSLSGYYNEQFF	TGTGCCAGCAGCCTTAGCGGATACTACAATGAGCAGTTCTTC
TRBV10-2	TRBJ2-7	.	TRBD2	CASSTSDRYEQYF	TGCGCCAGCTCAACTAGCGATCGGTACGAGCAGTACTTC
TRBV11-3	TRBJ2-7	.	TRBD1	CASSSWTGDGESDEQYF	TGTGCCAGCAGCTCCTGGACAGGGGATGGAGAAAGCGACGAGCAGTACTTC
TRBV19	TRBJ2-1	.	.	CASSISYYGERNDNEQFF	TGTGCCAGTAGTATATCCTACTACGGAGAGCGAAATGACAATGAGCAGTTCTTC
TRBV7-8	TRBJ1-2	.	TRBD1	CASSSLGTVRGYTF	TGTGCCAGCAGCTCCCTCGGGACAGTGCGGGGCTACACCTTC
TRBV2	TRBJ1-2	once	TRBD1	CASSVPGRTGTYGYTF	TGTGCCAGCAGTGTCCCTGGACGGACAGGGACGTATGGCTACACCTTC
TRBV6-1	TRBJ2-7	.	TRBD1	CASSPGGLSYEQYF	TGTGCCAGCAGTCCAGGGGGCCTTAGTTACGAGCAGTACTTC
TRBV5-4	TRBJ1-3	.	.	CASSPPGSGNTIYF	TGTGCCAGCAGCCCGCCAGGATCTGGAAACACCATATATTTT
TRBV5-1	TRBJ1-4	.	TRBD1	CASSLIGRGTNEKLFF	TGCGCCAGCAGCTTGATCGGCAGGGGGACTAATGAAAAACTGTTTTTT
TRBV7-9	TRBJ2-7	.	.	CASSSGMGEQYF	TGTGCCAGCAGCTCCGGGATGGGGGAGCAGTACTTC
TRBV4-1	TRBJ1-6	few	TRBD1	CASSPTGAYSSPLHF	TGCGCCAGCAGCCCAACAGGGGCTTATAGTTCACCCCTCCACTTT
TRBV4-1	TRBJ2-2	.	.	CASSQDSGGELFF	TGCGCCAGCAGCCAAGATTCCGGGGGGGAGCTGTTTTTT
TRBV7-9	TRBJ2-7	.	.	CASSLASMSEQYF	TGTGCCAGCAGCTTAGCGAGTATGAGCGAGCAGTACTTC
TRBV7-9	TRBJ1-2	.	.	CASSHSIWDSNYGYTF	TGTGCCAGCAGTCACTCCATCTGGGACTCTAACTATGGCTACACCTTC
TRBV2	TRBJ2-7	.	.	CASSEERTTYEQYF	TGTGCCAGCAGTGAGGAGCGGACTACCTACGAGCAGTACTTC
TRBV4-1	TRBJ2-1	.	.	CASSQVDNYNEQFF	TGCGCCAGCAGCCAAGTGGACAATTACAATGAGCAGTTCTTC
TRBV10-3	TRBJ2-7	.	.	CAIGLSGLSYEQYF	TGTGCCATCGGACTCTCGGGACTCTCCTACGAGCAGTACTTC
TRBV5-1	TRBJ1-2	.	TRBD1	CASSSDRASGYTF	TGCGCCAGCAGCTCGGACAGGGCGAGTGGCTACACCTTC
TRBV6-1	TRBJ1-6	.	.	CACKAGESYNSPLHF	TGTGCCTGCAAGGCAGGGGAGTCCTATAATTCACCCCTCCACTTT
TRBV9	TRBJ2-1	.	TRBD1	CASSRTGSYNEQFF	TGTGCCAGCAGTCGGACAGGATCGTACAATGAGCAGTTCTTC
TRBV7-9	TRBJ2-3	.	.	CASSFLGGSTDTQYF	TGTGCCAGCAGCTTTCTAGGGGGTAGCACAGATACGCAGTATTTT
TRBV5-1	TRBJ1-4	.	TRBD1	CASSPLGQFEKLFF	TGCGCCAGCAGCCCGTTGGGACAGTTTGAAAAACTGTTTTTT
TRBV27	TRBJ2-7	.	.	CASSPPGLSSYEQYF	TGTGCCAGCAGTCCACCGGGACTTAGCTCCTACGAGCAGTACTTC
TRBV18	TRBJ1-1	.	.	CASSPPAGNTEAFF	TGTGCCAGCTCACCCCCTGCCGGGAACACTGAAGCTTTCTTT
TRBV2	TRBJ2-7	.	TRBD2	CASRGLPFEQYF	TGTGCCAGCAGGGGACTACCTTTCGAGCAGTACTTC
TRBV30	TRBJ2-7	.	TRBD1	CAWSSDRDEQYF	TGTGCCTGGAGTTCGGACAGGGACGAGCAGTACTTC
TRBV2	TRBJ1-5	.	TRBD1	CASRDRGLSQPQHF	TGTGCCAGCAGGGACAGGGGGTTAAGTCAGCCCCAGCATTTT
TRBV2	TRBJ2-7	.	.	CASTGAYEQYF	TGTGCCAGCACCGGGGCCTACGAGCAGTACTTC
TRBV21-1	TRBJ1-4	.	.	CASSGDRDSPNEKLFF	TGTGCCAGCAGCGGGGACCGGGACAGCCCCAATGAAAAACTGTTTTTT
TRBV4-1	TRBJ2-7	once	TRBD2	CASSQGGLAGDEQYF	TGCGCCAGCAGCCAAGGAGGACTAGCGGGAGACGAGCAGTACTTC
TRBV7-8	TRBJ2-3	.	.	CASSKIRVPDTQYF	TGTGCCAGCAGTAAAATCAGGGTTCCAGATACGCAGTATTTT
TRBV13	TRBJ1-2	.	TRBD1	CASLTPGQGSGYTF	TGTGCCAGCCTGACGCCGGGACAGGGGAGTGGCTACACCTTC
TRBV6-5	TRBJ2-3	.	.	CASSPRLPDTQYF	TGTGCCAGCAGTCCCCGACTGCCAGATACGCAGTATTTT
TRBV20-1	TRBJ2-5	.	.	CSAGPKETQYF	TGCAGTGCTGGCCCAAAAGAGACCCAGTACTTC
TRBV28	TRBJ2-7	.	.	CASSKAGSRYEQYF	TGTGCCAGCAGTAAGGCCGGGAGCCGGTACGAGCAGTACTTC
TRBV5-8	TRBJ2-5	.	TRBD1	CASSSQGRETQYF	TGTGCCAGCAGCTCACAGGGGCGGGAGACCCAGTACTTC
TRBV5-4	TRBJ1-3	.	.	CASSSQITGNTIYF	TGTGCCAGCAGCTCACAAATCACTGGAAACACCATATATTTT
TRBV9	TRBJ2-1	once	.	CASSVSSGESSYNEQFF	TGTGCCAGCAGCGTAAGCTCCGGGGAGAGCTCCTACAATGAGCAGTTCTTC